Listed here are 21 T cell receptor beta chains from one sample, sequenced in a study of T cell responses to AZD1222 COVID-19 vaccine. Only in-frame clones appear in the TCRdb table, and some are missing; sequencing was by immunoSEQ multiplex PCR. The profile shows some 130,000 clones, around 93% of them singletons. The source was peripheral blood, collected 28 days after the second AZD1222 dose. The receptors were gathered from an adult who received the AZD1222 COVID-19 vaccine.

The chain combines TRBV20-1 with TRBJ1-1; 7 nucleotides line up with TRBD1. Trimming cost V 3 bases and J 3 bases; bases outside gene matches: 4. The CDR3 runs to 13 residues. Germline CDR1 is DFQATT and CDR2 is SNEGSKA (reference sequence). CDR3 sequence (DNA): TGCAGTGCTAGTCGGCAGGGGGACACTGAAGCTTTCTTT. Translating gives CSASRQGDTEAFF.

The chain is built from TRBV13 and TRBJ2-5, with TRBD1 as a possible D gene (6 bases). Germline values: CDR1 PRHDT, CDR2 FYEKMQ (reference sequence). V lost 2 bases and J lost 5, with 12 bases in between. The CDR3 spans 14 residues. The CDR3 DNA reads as TGTGCCAGCAGCTTATCTCAGGGGAGCGAGACCCAGTACTTC. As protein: CASSLSQGSETQYF. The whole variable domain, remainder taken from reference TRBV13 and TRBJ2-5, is AAGVIQSPRHLIKEKRETATLKCYPIPRHDTVYWYQQGPGQDPQFLISFYEKMQSDKGSIPDRFSAQQFSDYHSELNMSSLELGDSALYFCASSLSQGSETQYFGPGTRLLVL.

The CDR3 coding sequence is TGTGCCAGCAGTGAAGTAGCAGGGGGCAATCAGCCCCAGCATTTT. It encodes CASSEVAGGNQPQHF. The genes are TRBV6-1 and TRBJ1-5; tentatively, D is TRBD1 (6 bases). Germline V gene sequence: CDR1 MNHNS, CDR2 SASEGT. V shed 1 base and J shed 2 bases, with 9 bases lying between them. The length of the CDR3 is 15 residues.

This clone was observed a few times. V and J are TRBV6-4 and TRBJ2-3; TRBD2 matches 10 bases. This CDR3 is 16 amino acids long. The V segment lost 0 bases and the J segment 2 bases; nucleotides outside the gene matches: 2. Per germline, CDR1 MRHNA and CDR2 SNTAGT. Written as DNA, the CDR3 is TGTGCCAGCAGTGACTCAGCGGGGGGGCCCACAGATACGCAGTATTTT. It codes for CASSDSAGGPTDTQYF.

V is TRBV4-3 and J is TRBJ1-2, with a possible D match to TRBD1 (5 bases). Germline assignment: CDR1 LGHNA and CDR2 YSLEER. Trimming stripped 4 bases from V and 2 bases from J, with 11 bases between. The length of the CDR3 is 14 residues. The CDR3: CASSPSEGNYGYTF. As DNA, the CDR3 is TGCGCCAGCAGCCCCTCGGAGGGGAACTATGGCTACACCTTC.

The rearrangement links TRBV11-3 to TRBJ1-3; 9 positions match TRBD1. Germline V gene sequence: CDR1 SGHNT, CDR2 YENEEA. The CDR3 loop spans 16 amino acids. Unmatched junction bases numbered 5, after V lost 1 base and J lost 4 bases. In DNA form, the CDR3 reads TGTGCCAGCAGCTTAGCCACCGGGACAGGGGGAAACACCATATATTTT. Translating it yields CASSLATGTGGNTIYF.

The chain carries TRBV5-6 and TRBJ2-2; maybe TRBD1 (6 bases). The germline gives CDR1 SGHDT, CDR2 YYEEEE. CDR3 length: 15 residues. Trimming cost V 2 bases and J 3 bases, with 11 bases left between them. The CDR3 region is CASSLQGEYTGELFF. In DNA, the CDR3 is TGTGCCAGCAGCTTACAGGGTGAATACACCGGGGAGCTGTTTTTT.

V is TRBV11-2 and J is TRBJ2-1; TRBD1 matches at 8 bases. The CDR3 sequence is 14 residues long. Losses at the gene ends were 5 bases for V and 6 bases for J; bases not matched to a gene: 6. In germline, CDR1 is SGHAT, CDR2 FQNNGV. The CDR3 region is CASSARQGSNEQFF. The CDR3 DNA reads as TGTGCCAGCAGCGCCAGACAGGGGTCCAATGAGCAGTTCTTC.

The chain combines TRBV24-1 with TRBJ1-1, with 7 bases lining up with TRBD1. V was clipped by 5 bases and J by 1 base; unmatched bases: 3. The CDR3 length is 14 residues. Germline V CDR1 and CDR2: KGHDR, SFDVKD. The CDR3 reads CATSVAGGNTEAFF. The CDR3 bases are TGTGCCACCAGTGTCGCAGGGGGGAACACTGAAGCTTTCTTT.

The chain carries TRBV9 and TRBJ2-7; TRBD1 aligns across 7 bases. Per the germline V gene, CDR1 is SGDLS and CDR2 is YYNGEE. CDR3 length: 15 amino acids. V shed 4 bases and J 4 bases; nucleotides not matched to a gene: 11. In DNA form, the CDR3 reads TGTGCCAGCAGCAGGACAGGCGAGGGGCTATACGAGCAGTACTTC. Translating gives CASSRTGEGLYEQYF.

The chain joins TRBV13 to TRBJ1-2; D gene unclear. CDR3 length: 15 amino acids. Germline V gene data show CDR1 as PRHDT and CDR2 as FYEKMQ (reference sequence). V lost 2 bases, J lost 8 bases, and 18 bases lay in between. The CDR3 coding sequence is TGTGCCAGCAGCTTAAGGACGGCCCGTGAGAGAGGCTACACCTTC. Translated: CASSLRTARERGYTF.

In DNA form, the CDR3 reads TGTGCCAGCAGCTTTAGGGACAGGAATCAGCCCCAGCATTTT. It specifies CASSFRDRNQPQHF. This chain uses TRBV5-8 with TRBJ1-5; 8 bases match TRBD1. V lost 2 bases to trimming and J lost 4 bases; unmatched junction nucleotides: 2. Germline V CDR1 and CDR2: SGHTS, YDEGEE. The CDR3 totals 14 residues. The entire variable domain, with the rest obtained from reference TRBV5-8 and TRBJ1-5, is as follows: EAGVTQSPTHLIKTRGQQATLRCSPISGHTSVYWYQQALGLGLQFLLWYDEGEERNRGNFPPRFSGRQFPNYSSELNVNALELEDSALYLCASSFRDRNQPQHFGDGTRLSIL.

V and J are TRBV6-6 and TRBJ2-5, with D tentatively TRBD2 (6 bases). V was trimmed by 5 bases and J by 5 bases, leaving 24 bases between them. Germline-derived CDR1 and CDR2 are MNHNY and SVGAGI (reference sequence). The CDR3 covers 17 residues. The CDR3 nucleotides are TGTGCCAGCAGTCGACGATATACGGACTTAGCGGCGGAGACCCAGTACTTC. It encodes CASSRRYTDLAAETQYF.

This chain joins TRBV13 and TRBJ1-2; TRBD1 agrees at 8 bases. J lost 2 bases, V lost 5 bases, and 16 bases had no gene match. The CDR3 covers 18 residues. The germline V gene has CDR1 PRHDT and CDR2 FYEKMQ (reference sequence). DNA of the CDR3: TGTGCCAGCAGCCCTTTGGACAGGGTGCTTCCCCTAAACTATGGCTACACCTTC. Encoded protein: CASSPLDRVLPLNYGYTF.

CDR3 sequence (DNA): TGTGCCAGCAGGATACACAACTATGGCTACACCTTC. Its translation: CASRIHNYGYTF. The V gene is TRBV6-5, the J gene TRBJ1-2; D call uncertain. The germline V gene encodes CDR1 MNHEY and CDR2 SVGAGI. This CDR3 has 12 amino acids. Trimming stripped 6 bases from V and 2 bases from J, with 7 bases between.

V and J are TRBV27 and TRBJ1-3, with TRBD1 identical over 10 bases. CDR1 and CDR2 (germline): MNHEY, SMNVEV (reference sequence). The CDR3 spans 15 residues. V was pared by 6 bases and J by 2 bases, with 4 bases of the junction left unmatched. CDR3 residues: CASSPTGGAGNTIYF. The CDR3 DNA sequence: TGTGCCAGCAGCCCGACAGGGGGCGCTGGAAACACCATATATTTT.

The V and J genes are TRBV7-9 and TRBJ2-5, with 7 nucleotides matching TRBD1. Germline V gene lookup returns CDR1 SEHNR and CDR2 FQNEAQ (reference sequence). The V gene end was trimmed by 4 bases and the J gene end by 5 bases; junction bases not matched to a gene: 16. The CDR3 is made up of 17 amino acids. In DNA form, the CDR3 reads TGTGCCAGCAGCTCAACCTTGGGACAGCAGGGCAGGGAGACCCAGTACTTC. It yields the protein CASSSTLGQQGRETQYF.

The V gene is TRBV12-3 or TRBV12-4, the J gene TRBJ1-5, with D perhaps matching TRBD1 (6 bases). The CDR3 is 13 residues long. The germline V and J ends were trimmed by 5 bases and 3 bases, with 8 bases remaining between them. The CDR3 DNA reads TGTGCCAGCAGTGGACAGCTCAATCAGCCCCAGCATTTT. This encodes CASSGQLNQPQHF.

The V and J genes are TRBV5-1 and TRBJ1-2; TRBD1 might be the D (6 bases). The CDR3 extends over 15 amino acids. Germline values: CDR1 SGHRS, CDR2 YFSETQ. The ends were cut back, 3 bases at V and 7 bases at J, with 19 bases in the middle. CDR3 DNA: TGCGCCAGCAGCTCCGGACAGTCAAGAATCCCTGGCTACACCTTC. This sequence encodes CASSSGQSRIPGYTF.

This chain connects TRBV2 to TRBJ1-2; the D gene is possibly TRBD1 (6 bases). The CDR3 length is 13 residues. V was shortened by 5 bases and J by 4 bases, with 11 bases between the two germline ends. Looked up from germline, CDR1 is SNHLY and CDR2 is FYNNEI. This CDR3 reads CASSKQGFYGYTF. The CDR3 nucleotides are TGTGCCAGCAGTAAACAGGGTTTCTATGGCTACACCTTC. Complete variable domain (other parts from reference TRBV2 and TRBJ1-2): EPEVTQTPSHQVTQMGQEVILRCVPISNHLYFYWYRQILGQKVEFLVSFYNNEISEKSEIFDDQFSVERPDGSNFTLKIRSTKLEDSAMYFCASSKQGFYGYTFGSGTRLTVV.

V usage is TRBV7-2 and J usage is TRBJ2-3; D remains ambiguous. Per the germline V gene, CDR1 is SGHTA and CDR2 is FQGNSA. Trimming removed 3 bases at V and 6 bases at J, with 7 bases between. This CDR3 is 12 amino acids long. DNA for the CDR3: TGTGCCAGCAGCTTGCGGTTTGATACGCAGTATTTT. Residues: CASSLRFDTQYF. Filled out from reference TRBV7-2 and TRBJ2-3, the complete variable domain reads GAGVSQSPSNKVTEKGKDVELRCDPISGHTALYWYRQSLGQGLEFLIYFQGNSAPDKSGLPSDRFSAERTGGSVSTLTIQRTQQEDSAVYLCASSLRFDTQYFGPGTRLTVL.